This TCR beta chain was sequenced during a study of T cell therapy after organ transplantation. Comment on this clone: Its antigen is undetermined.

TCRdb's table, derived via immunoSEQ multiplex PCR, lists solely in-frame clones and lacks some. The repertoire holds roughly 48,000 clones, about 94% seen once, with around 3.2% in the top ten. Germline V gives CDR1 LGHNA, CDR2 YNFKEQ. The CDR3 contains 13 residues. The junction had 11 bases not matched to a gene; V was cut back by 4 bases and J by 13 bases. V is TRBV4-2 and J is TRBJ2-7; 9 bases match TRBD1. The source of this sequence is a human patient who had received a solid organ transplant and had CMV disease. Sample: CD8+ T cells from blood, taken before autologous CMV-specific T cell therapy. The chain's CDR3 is CASSLPDGQGIYF. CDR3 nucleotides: TGTGCCAGCAGCCTCCCCGACGGACAGGGGATATACTTC.